Listed here are 18 T cell receptor beta chains from one sample, sequenced in a study of vaccination and CD4 T cells after COVID-19. Their recognized antigens are unknown. Treatment defined: roughly ten-day PBMC culture with coronavirus spike peptide pools or control peptides (ViraFEST assay). Cultured CD4+ T cell DNA underwent sequencing with the Oncomine TCR Beta short-read assay. Using its own MiXCR run on the PCR reads, TCRdb lists one record per CDR3 protein. There are approximately 13,000 distinct CDR3 sequences in the sample; around half occur only once, and about 10% lies in the top ten. Sequencing used CD4+ T cells from blood, cultured in vitro, obtained before SARS-CoV-2 vaccination. The receptor source for this set is a human donor who had recovered from COVID-19.

This clonotype was seen only once. The chain combines TRBV30 with TRBJ1-2; TRBD1 matches at 10 bases. CDR3 size: 14 residues. After removal of 7 bases from V and 5 bases from J, the junction contained 10 bases not matched to a gene. Per germline, CDR1 GTSNPN and CDR2 SVGIG (reference sequence). DNA for the CDR3: TGTGCCTCAACCTGGGACAGGGGAGCTTATGGCTACACCTTC. Translating it yields CASTWDRGAYGYTF.

J is TRBJ1-1 and V is TRBV6-1, with a possible D match to TRBD1 (5 bases). The germline gives CDR1 MNHNS, CDR2 SASEGT. Trimming left V 4 bases short and J 6 bases short, with 15 bases between. This CDR3 region has 14 residues. CDR3 sequence reads: CASSAGTDFSEAFF. The CDR3 DNA sequence: TGTGCCAGCAGTGCAGGGACGGACTTTTCTGAAGCTTTCTTT.

This chain joins TRBV6-5 and TRBJ1-2, with TRBD1 identical over 7 bases. Looked up from germline, CDR1 is MNHEY and CDR2 is SVGAGI. V lost 5 bases to trimming and J lost 6 bases; unmatched junction nucleotides: 12. CDR3 length: 15 residues. CDR3 bases: TGTGCCAGCAGTAACTTAGTGGGACAGCAACATGGCTACACCTTC. It encodes CASSNLVGQQHGYTF.

This chain's CDR3 is CASSEGRLAGSSNEQYF. Written as DNA, the CDR3 is TGTGCCAGCAGTGAAGGTAGACTAGCGGGGAGTTCGAACGAGCAGTACTTC. The rearrangement links TRBV6-1 to TRBJ2-7; 11 bases agree with TRBD2. Germline CDR1 reads MNHNS; CDR2 reads SASEGT. The CDR3 contains 17 residues. J gave up 5 bases and V 1 base, and 10 bases lay outside the gene matches.

The V call is TRBV20-1, the J call TRBJ2-7; 10 bases map to TRBD1. Trimming at V came to 3 bases and at J to 6 bases, leaving 5 bases not matched to a gene. The CDR3 totals 13 residues. Germline values: CDR1 DFQATT, CDR2 SNEGSKA (reference sequence). The CDR3 spells CSASRDRGREQYF. The CDR3 DNA follows: TGCAGTGCTAGTAGAGACAGGGGGCGCGAGCAGTACTTC.

In its sample, this clonotype was seen once. The CDR3 sequence is CASSWGGGGNTIYF. In DNA, the CDR3 is TGTGCCAGCAGCTGGGGGGGTGGTGGAAACACCATATATTTT. The gene calls are TRBV7-8 and TRBJ1-3, with TRBD1 as a possible D gene (5 bases). V gave up 4 bases and J gave up 3 bases, with 10 bases separating them. The V gene's germline CDR1 is SGHVS and CDR2 FQNEAQ. The CDR3 runs 14 residues.

This clonotype was picked up a small number of times. This chain links TRBV28 with TRBJ1-2; the D gene is possibly TRBD1 (5 bases). From germline, CDR1 is MDHEN and CDR2 SYDVKM. The CDR3 consists of 14 residues. V was shortened by 10 bases and J by 2 bases, with 17 bases between the two germline ends. DNA of the CDR3: TGTGCCACTTCGCAGGGTTGGAAGAACTATGGCTACACCTTC. It encodes CATSQGWKNYGYTF.

DNA of the CDR3: TGTGCCAGCAGCTTGGACAGGGTCATTGGGGGCTACACCTTC. As protein: CASSLDRVIGGYTF. The rearrangement joins TRBV5-6 to TRBJ1-2, with D possibly TRBD1 on 6 matching bases. CDR3 length equals 14 residues. CDR1 and CDR2 (germline): SGHDT, YYEEEE. V was clipped by 0 bases and J by 8 bases, with 14 bases between them. Full variable domain (rest looked up from reference TRBV5-6 and TRBJ1-2): DAGVTQSPTHLIKTRGQQVTLRCSPKSGHDTVSWYQQALGQGPQFIFQYYEEEERQRGNFPDRFSGHQFPNYSSELNVNALLLGDSALYLCASSLDRVIGGYTFGSGTRLTVV.

J is TRBJ1-5 and V is TRBV6-1; 9 positions match TRBD1. This CDR3 comprises 15 residues. Germline V gives CDR1 MNHNS, CDR2 SASEGT. The ends lost 2 bases at V and 4 bases at J; junction bases unmatched: 3. In DNA form, the CDR3 reads TGTGCCAGCAGTGAAAACAGGGGGCTGAATCAGCCCCAGCATTTT. It codes for CASSENRGLNQPQHF.

This clonotype was seen more than once but under ten times. The chain couples TRBV4-3 to TRBJ1-6; tentative D call: TRBD1 (5 bases). V lost 7 bases and J 6 bases, leaving 25 bases between the germline ends. The CDR3 is 18 residues long. CDR1 is LGHNA and CDR2 is YSLEER in the germline V gene. This CDR3 is CASTLEGPTRKGNSPLHF. In DNA form, the CDR3 reads TGCGCCAGCACCTTGGAGGGGCCTACACGGAAGGGTAATTCACCCCTCCACTTT.

The chain is built from TRBV19 and TRBJ2-2; TRBD2 aligns across 9 bases. The V and J ends lost 6 bases and 3 bases, in that order; junction bases with no gene match: 2. Germline V gene sequence: CDR1 LNHDA, CDR2 SQIVND (reference sequence). The CDR3 is made up of 14 amino acids. For the CDR3, the DNA is TGTGCCAGTAGGAAGCGGGAGGACACCGGGGAGCTGTTTTTT. Its protein product is CASRKREDTGELFF.

The J gene is TRBJ1-2, the V gene TRBV7-9; D is undetermined. CDR3 length equals 14 residues. CDR1 and CDR2 (germline): SEHNR, FQNEAQ (reference sequence). Trimming removed 0 bases at V and 4 bases at J, with 9 bases between. CDR3 in amino acids: CASSLAGSIYGYTF. In DNA, the CDR3 is TGTGCCAGCAGCTTAGCGGGCAGTATCTATGGCTACACCTTC.

This clonotype was picked up a small number of times. The rearrangement joins TRBV12-3 or TRBV12-4 to TRBJ1-1; D gene uncertain. Trimming pared 2 bases from V and 11 bases from J, leaving 12 bases between. The CDR3 totals 12 residues. The CDR3 DNA reads TGTGCCAGCAGTTTATCTCCAGGAAGCGCTTTCTTT. Translation: CASSLSPGSAFF.

This clonotype has a handful of counts. The J gene is TRBJ2-3, the V gene TRBV20-1, with 8 bases that match TRBD2. This CDR3 is 16 amino acids long. After removal of 5 bases from V and 2 bases from J, the junction contained 12 bases not matched to a gene. The V gene's germline CDR1 is DFQATT and CDR2 SNEGSKA (reference sequence). For the CDR3, the DNA is TGCAGTGCTGGGGGGCGAGCGGGGGCCCACACAGATACGCAGTATTTT. Translation gives CSAGGRAGAHTDTQYF.

This clonotype was recorded only once. The chain is built from TRBV6-1 and TRBJ2-1, with D tentatively TRBD2 (5 bases). Germline CDR1 reads MNHNS; CDR2 reads SASEGT. V lost 5 bases and J 9 bases, leaving 8 bases between the germline ends. CDR3 size: 11 residues. CDR3 nucleotide sequence: TGTGCCAGCAGTAACCGGGGTGAGCAGTTCTTC. Translating gives CASSNRGEQFF.

This clonotype was seen a few times. This sequence joins TRBV20-1 and TRBJ1-5; weak D call: TRBD1 (6 bases). This CDR3 comprises 16 residues. V was pared by 1 base and J by 0 bases, with 13 bases between. Germline-derived CDR1 and CDR2 are DFQATT and SNEGSKA (reference sequence). CDR3 nucleotide sequence: TGCAGTGCTAGAGTACAGGGCCAGTATAGCAATCAGCCCCAGCATTTT. It translates to CSARVQGQYSNQPQHF.

The genes are TRBV6-1 and TRBJ2-7; 8 nucleotides line up with TRBD2. The germline V gene encodes CDR1 MNHNS and CDR2 SASEGT. After removal of 7 bases from V and 4 bases from J, the junction contained 18 bases not matched to a gene. The CDR3 spans 17 residues. The CDR3 loop is CASTRGLRGGRRYEQYF. The CDR3 bases are TGTGCCAGCACCCGTGGGCTCCGGGGCGGGAGGAGGTACGAGCAGTACTTC.

This clonotype was observed a handful of times. The gene calls are TRBV28 and TRBJ1-2; weak D call: TRBD1 (5 bases). CDR3 length: 15 amino acids. V was cut by 6 bases and J by 3 bases, with 17 bases left in between. CDR1 is MDHEN and CDR2 is SYDVKM in the germline V gene. The CDR3 spells CASRPEHGGHYGYTF. The DNA of the CDR3 is TGTGCCAGCAGACCAGAACACGGGGGTCACTATGGCTACACCTTC.